Each of the 26 T cell receptor beta chains below was sequenced from the same sample in a study of blood T cell repertoires in COVID-19. Assay used: immunoSEQ multiplex PCR; TCRdb lists only in-frame clones, some missing. The table shows about 110,000 clones, with about four fifths occurring only once. Sample: peripheral blood. The receptors derive from an older woman with acute or convalescent COVID-19.

The chain carries TRBV7-2 and TRBJ1-5, with a possible D match to TRBD1 (5 bases). The length of the CDR3 is 14 residues. Germline lookup yields CDR1 SGHTA and CDR2 FQGNSA. V lost 1 base and J lost 8, with 12 bases in between. The CDR3 region has the DNA TGTGCCAGCAGCTTAGTGGCAGGGTGGGAGCCCCAGCATTTT. It encodes CASSLVAGWEPQHF.

The gene calls are TRBV6-5 and TRBJ1-2; no reliable D call. V gave up 5 bases and J gave up 2 bases, with 12 bases separating them. CDR1 and CDR2 from the germline V gene are MNHEY and SVGAGI. CDR3 length: 14 amino acids. The CDR3 loop reads CASSPAGKNYGYTF. Here the CDR3 DNA reads TGTGCCAGCAGTCCCGCCGGGAAAAACTATGGCTACACCTTC.

This sequence joins TRBV6-1 and TRBJ1-2; the D gene is possibly TRBD1 (6 bases). V was shortened by 0 bases and J by 5 bases, with 19 bases between the two germline ends. The CDR3 runs to 17 residues. Germline V gene sequence: CDR1 MNHNS, CDR2 SASEGT. For the CDR3, the DNA is TGTGCCAGCAGTGAAGCTCGCACTGGGGGGGCGCCTTATGGCTACACCTTC. This encodes CASSEARTGGAPYGYTF.

The chain is built from TRBV25-1 and TRBJ1-5, with 7 bases matching TRBD1. This CDR3 region has 16 residues. Germline CDR1 is MGHDK and CDR2 is SYGVNS. J lost 3 bases, V lost 4 bases, and 9 bases had no gene match. The CDR3 sequence is CASSGQQGRDNQPQHF. The CDR3 DNA reads TGTGCCAGCAGTGGGCAACAGGGGCGAGACAATCAGCCCCAGCATTTT. The full variable domain, its missing parts supplied by reference TRBV25-1 and TRBJ1-5, is EADIYQTPRYLVIGTGKKITLECSQTMGHDKMYWYQQDPGMELHLIHYSYGVNSTEKGDLSSESTVSRIRTEHFPLTLESARPSHTSQYLCASSGQQGRDNQPQHFGDGTRLSIL.

The gene calls are TRBV11-2 and TRBJ2-3; D ambiguous. V was trimmed by 5 bases and J by 6 bases, leaving 6 bases between them. The V gene's germline CDR1 is SGHAT and CDR2 FQNNGV. The CDR3 totals 11 residues. In DNA form, the CDR3 reads TGTGCCAGCAGCCCTGCGGATACGCAGTATTTT. Translating gives CASSPADTQYF.

The chain carries TRBV2 and TRBJ1-5, with D possibly TRBD1 on 6 matching bases. V lost 6 bases and J 4 bases, leaving 10 bases between the germline ends. CDR3 length: 13 residues. CDR1 is SNHLY and CDR2 is FYNNEI in the germline V gene. CDR3 nucleotide sequence: TGTGCCAGCAGACGGACAGTTAATCAGCCCCAGCATTTT. Its translation is CASRRTVNQPQHF.

Only one count was recorded for this clone. The chain uses TRBV5-1 and TRBJ1-4, with D possibly matching TRBD1 (6 bases). Germline CDR1 SGHRS, CDR2 YFSETQ. With 6 bases removed from V and 6 bases from J, the gap between germline ends came to 21 bases. The CDR3 consists of 16 residues. CDR3 residues: CASTRGPLGGDEKLFF. In DNA, the CDR3 is TGCGCCAGCACCAGGGGACCCCTTGGGGGGGATGAAAAACTGTTTTTT. Using reference TRBV5-1 and TRBJ1-4 for the parts outside the CDR3, the full variable domain is KAGVTQTPRYLIKTRGQQVTLSCSPISGHRSVSWYQQTPGQGLQFLFEYFSETQRNKGNFPGRFSGRQFSNSRSEMNVSTLELGDSALYLCASTRGPLGGDEKLFFGSGTQLSVL.

The gene calls are TRBV7-9 and TRBJ1-5, with D hard to call. This CDR3 contains 17 residues. The V gene's germline CDR1 is SEHNR and CDR2 FQNEAQ (reference sequence). Trimming left V 1 base short and J 7 bases short, with 20 bases between. CDR3 sequence: CASSLDPSGFTGQPQHF. For the CDR3, the DNA is TGTGCCAGCAGCTTAGATCCTTCGGGGTTTACGGGCCAGCCCCAGCATTTT.

On this clone: The same CDR3 arises from other DNA sequences in this sample as well. This chain connects TRBV18 to TRBJ1-2; D possibly corresponds to TRBD1 (5 bases). V was clipped by 3 bases and J by 2 bases, with 7 bases between them. The CDR3 runs to 13 residues. Germline assignment: CDR1 KGHSH and CDR2 LQKENI. CDR3 residues: CASSPDRNYGYTF. For the CDR3, the DNA is TGTGCCAGCTCACCCGACAGAAACTATGGCTACACCTTC.

The CDR3 coding sequence is TGTGCCAGCCCGCACAGGGTGATAGATACGCAGTATTTT. Amino acids: CASPHRVIDTQYF. V is TRBV6-5 and J is TRBJ2-3; a weak D match, TRBD1 (6 bases). V was pared by 8 bases and J by 5 bases, with 14 bases between. This CDR3 comprises 13 residues. Germline lookup yields CDR1 MNHEY and CDR2 SVGAGI.

The rearrangement links TRBV5-6 to TRBJ1-2; D might be TRBD1 (5 bases). CDR1 is SGHDT and CDR2 is YYEEEE in the germline V gene. The CDR3 consists of 16 residues. The V end lost 0 bases, the J end lost 7 bases, and 19 bases lay between the germline ends. The CDR3 protein is CASSLESAGRIFGYTF. DNA for the CDR3: TGTGCCAGCAGCTTGGAATCGGCAGGGAGGATTTTTGGCTACACCTTC.

The gene calls are TRBV15 and TRBJ2-7, with D unclear. Trimming removed 0 bases at V and 3 bases at J, with 12 bases between. This CDR3 comprises 15 residues. Germline loops: CDR1 LNHNV, CDR2 YYDKDF (reference sequence). The CDR3: CATSREATSLYEQYF. CDR3 DNA sequence: TGTGCCACCAGCAGAGAAGCCACCTCACTCTACGAGCAGTACTTC.

The rearrangement links TRBV11-2 to TRBJ2-7; 11 bases are shared with TRBD1. This CDR3 contains 15 residues. Per the germline V gene, CDR1 is SGHAT and CDR2 is FQNNGV. The V gene end was trimmed by 3 bases and the J gene end by 6 bases; junction bases not matched to a gene: 7. CDR3: CASSFGQGAKGEQYV. The CDR3 DNA reads as TGTGCCAGCAGCTTCGGACAGGGGGCAAAGGGCGAGCAGTACGTC.

A few counts support this clone. The chain couples TRBV9 to TRBJ1-3; 7 positions match TRBD1. CDR1 SGDLS and CDR2 YYNGEE come from the germline V gene. After removal of 3 bases from V and 3 bases from J, the junction contained 6 bases not matched to a gene. This CDR3 region has 15 residues. Here the CDR3 reads CASSDRTGYGNTIYF. The CDR3 coding sequence is TGTGCCAGCAGCGACCGGACAGGCTATGGAAACACCATATATTTT.

CDR3 region: CASSPRDGAYNSPLHF. The CDR3 DNA reads as TGTGCCAGCAGCCCAAGAGACGGAGCTTATAATTCACCCCTCCACTTT. The chain carries TRBV7-2 and TRBJ1-6, with D unresolved. The CDR3 is 16 amino acids. In germline, CDR1 is SGHTA, CDR2 FQGNSA. V shed 5 bases and J shed 4 bases, with 15 bases lying between them.

The J gene is TRBJ1-5, the V gene TRBV28; 7 bases match TRBD1. The length of the CDR3 is 17 residues. Germline V gives CDR1 MDHEN, CDR2 SYDVKM. V trimming: 2 bases; J trimming: 5 bases; junction bases outside the gene matches: 12. The CDR3: CASSLAPGGGRDQPQHF. The CDR3 DNA sequence: TGTGCCAGCAGTTTAGCCCCCGGAGGGGGCAGGGATCAGCCCCAGCATTTT.

The chain is built from TRBV28 and TRBJ2-5; 10 bases fit TRBD2. The V gene's germline CDR1 is MDHEN and CDR2 SYDVKM. V was pared by 3 bases and J by 5 bases, with 6 bases of the junction left unmatched. The CDR3 consists of 15 residues. The CDR3 protein is CASSFPAGGPETQYF. CDR3 sequence (DNA): TGTGCCAGCAGTTTCCCAGCGGGGGGGCCGGAGACCCAGTACTTC.

The rearrangement links TRBV5-1 to TRBJ1-1; the match to TRBD1 covers 7 bases. CDR1 is SGHRS and CDR2 is YFSETQ in the germline V gene. V was pared by 6 bases and J by 7 bases, with 9 bases of the junction left unmatched. The CDR3 runs 13 residues. In DNA, the CDR3 is TGCGCCAGCACCTTTGACAGGGACCTTGAAGCTTTCTTT. It codes for CASTFDRDLEAFF.

The chain has TRBV6-2 or TRBV6-3 and TRBJ2-4; D is possibly TRBD2 (5 bases). Trimming removed 3 bases from V and 0 bases from J, with 12 bases in between. The CDR3 has 16 residues. Per the germline V gene, CDR1 is MNHEY and CDR2 is SVGEGT. CDR3 sequence (DNA): TGTGCCAGCAGTTATCAGCGGCTCCTAGCCAAAAACATTCAGTACTTC. It specifies CASSYQRLLAKNIQYF.

V usage is TRBV13 and J usage is TRBJ1-3, with a weak D call TRBD1 (6 bases). The CDR3 has 14 residues. Germline V gives CDR1 PRHDT, CDR2 FYEKMQ (reference sequence). The ends were cut back, 8 bases at V and 2 bases at J, with 13 bases in the middle. CDR3 nucleotide sequence: TGTGCCAGCGCGGGGGCAGGCGCTGGAAACACCATATATTTT. Its protein is CASAGAGAGNTIYF.

The V call is TRBV5-1, the J call TRBJ2-3; the match to TRBD2 covers 8 bases. The CDR3 is made up of 15 amino acids. Germline V lookup: CDR1 SGHRS, CDR2 YFSETQ. The V gene end was trimmed by 4 bases and the J gene end by 4 bases; junction bases not matched to a gene: 8. CDR3 sequence reads: CASSTTSGRADTQYF. In DNA form, the CDR3 reads TGCGCCAGCAGCACTACTAGCGGTCGCGCAGATACGCAGTATTTT.

V usage is TRBV6-5 and J usage is TRBJ2-1, with 13 bases matching TRBD2. The trim removed 8 bases at V and 7 bases at J, leaving 5 bases unmatched. From germline, CDR1 is MNHEY and CDR2 SVGAGI. This CDR3 spans 14 amino acids. The CDR3 protein is CASPGGLAGNEQFF. The CDR3 DNA follows: TGTGCCAGCCCTGGGGGACTAGCGGGAAATGAGCAGTTCTTC.

The chain recombines TRBV11-2 with TRBJ1-3, with D possibly matching TRBD1 (6 bases). Trimming removed 1 base at V and 8 bases at J, with 12 bases between. The CDR3 is made up of 14 amino acids. Looked up from germline, CDR1 is SGHAT and CDR2 is FQNNGV. CDR3 DNA sequence: TGTGCCAGCAGCTTAGGGACAGAAGGGGACACCATATATTTT. Translating gives CASSLGTEGDTIYF.

The rearrangement joins TRBV7-3 to TRBJ2-3, with 12 bases identical to TRBD2. The trim removed 0 bases at V and 5 bases at J, leaving 9 bases unmatched. The CDR3 is 18 amino acids. Germline V gives CDR1 SGHTA, CDR2 FQGTGA. CDR3 DNA: TGTGCCAGCAGCTTAACGTCTAGCGGGGGGGCCAGAGGAGATACGCAGTATTTT. Translation gives CASSLTSSGGARGDTQYF. Supplemented by reference TRBV7-3 and TRBJ2-3, the full variable domain reads GAGVSQTPSNKVTEKGKYVELRCDPISGHTALYWYRQSLGQGPEFLIYFQGTGAADDSGLPNDRFFAVRPEGSVSTLKIQRTERGDSAVYLCASSLTSSGGARGDTQYFGPGTRLTVL.

This clone was picked up one time. This sequence joins TRBV3-1 (or the pseudogene TRBV3-2) and TRBJ1-2; D possibly corresponds to TRBD1 (6 bases). Trimming pared 0 bases from V and 8 bases from J, leaving 16 bases between. This CDR3 is built from 15 residues. The germline V gene encodes CDR1 LGHDT and CDR2 YNNKEL (reference sequence). In DNA, the CDR3 is TGTGCCAGCAGCCAAGATCCTGCCAGGGGTGGCGGCTACACCTTC. This gives the protein CASSQDPARGGGYTF.

The gene calls are TRBV7-8 and TRBJ1-1; 11 nucleotides align to TRBD1. V lost 4 bases and J lost 3; bases outside the gene matches: 4. The CDR3 spans 15 residues. CDR1 and CDR2 (germline): SGHVS, FQNEAQ. In DNA, the CDR3 is TGTGCCAGCAGCTCGGACAGGGGGCGGGACACTGAAGCTTTCTTT. It encodes CASSSDRGRDTEAFF. The full variable domain, its missing parts supplied by reference TRBV7-8 and TRBJ1-1, is GAGVSQSPRYKVAKRGQDVALRCDPISGHVSLFWYQQALGQGPEFLTYFQNEAQLDKSGLPSDRFFAERPEGSVSTLKIQRTQQEDSAVYLCASSSDRGRDTEAFFGQGTRLTVV.